Below are 9 T cell receptor beta chains sequenced from a single sample in a study of blood T cell repertoires in COVID-19. The method was immunoSEQ multiplex PCR; TCRdb's version includes in-frame clones alone and lacks a portion of them. The data show approximately 200,000 clones, with roughly 80% seen just once and approximately 7.9% held by the top ten. What was sequenced was PBMCs or T cells enriched from blood (not recorded which). These receptors were taken from a man in his forties who had recovered from COVID-19.

The genes are TRBV18 and TRBJ1-5, with TRBD1 as a possible D gene (5 bases). Trimming cost V 6 bases and J 0 bases, with 9 bases left between them. Germline V gene lookup returns CDR1 KGHSH and CDR2 LQKENI. CDR3 length: 14 amino acids. CDR3 sequence: CASSAGNSNQPQHF. Written as DNA, the CDR3 is TGTGCCAGCTCGGCAGGGAATAGCAATCAGCCCCAGCATTTT. Drawing the rest from reference TRBV18 and TRBJ1-5, the complete variable domain is NAGVMQNPRHLVRRRGQEARLRCSPMKGHSHVYWYRQLPEEGLKFMVYLQKENIIDESGMPKERFSAEFPKEGPSILRIQQVVRGDSAAYFCASSAGNSNQPQHFGDGTRLSIL.

The genes are TRBV7-9 and TRBJ1-2; D might be TRBD1 (5 bases). V was cut by 2 bases and J by 3 bases, with 7 bases left in between. This CDR3 has 13 residues. Germline assignment: CDR1 SEHNR and CDR2 FQNEAQ (reference sequence). CDR3 nucleotides: TGTGCCAGCAGCTTACAAGGGGACTATGGCTACACCTTC. It translates to CASSLQGDYGYTF.

J is TRBJ2-1 and V is TRBV15, with D perhaps TRBD1 (5 bases). The V gene lost 4 bases and the J gene lost 3 bases, with 13 bases spanning the gap. Germline CDR1 and CDR2: LNHNV and YYDKDF (reference sequence). This CDR3 is built from 15 residues. The CDR3 bases are TGTGCCACCAGCAACGGGCAGGGTGGCTACAATGAGCAGTTCTTC. The encoded protein is CATSNGQGGYNEQFF. The full variable domain, completed using reference TRBV15 and TRBJ2-1, is DAMVIQNPRYQVTQFGKPVTLSCSQTLNHNVMYWYQQKSSQAPKLLFHYYDKDFNNEADTPDNFQSRRPNTSFCFLDIRSPGLGDTAMYLCATSNGQGGYNEQFFGPGTRLTVL.

The CDR3 sequence: CASSLLVQGATGEQYF. The CDR3 DNA reads as TGTGCCAGCAGCTTACTCGTTCAGGGGGCGACTGGGGAGCAGTACTTC. This chain uses TRBV7-8 with TRBJ2-7; the match to TRBD1 covers 8 bases. Germline V CDR1 and CDR2: SGHVS, FQNEAQ. The ends lost 2 bases at V and 7 bases at J; junction bases unmatched: 13. This CDR3 comprises 16 residues.

As DNA, the CDR3 is TGTGCCAGCAGTTTCACTAGCGGGGGAACCAAAAACATTCAGTACTTC. It encodes CASSFTSGGTKNIQYF. V usage is TRBV7-2 and J usage is TRBJ2-4; 11 nucleotides line up with TRBD2. This CDR3 has 16 residues. J was trimmed by 2 bases and V by 6 bases; bases with no gene match: 6. In germline, CDR1 is SGHTA, CDR2 FQGNSA.

This chain connects TRBV6-2 or TRBV6-3 to TRBJ2-4, with 9 bases matching TRBD2. The CDR3 loop spans 15 amino acids. The junction had 7 bases not matched to a gene; V was cut back by 2 bases and J by 8 bases. CDR1 is MNHEY, CDR2 SVGEGT, per germline. CDR3 sequence reads: CASSYLSLAGYIQYF. In nucleotides, the CDR3 is TGTGCCAGCAGTTACCTGAGTCTAGCGGGATACATTCAGTACTTC.

The V and J genes are TRBV28 and TRBJ1-2, with 10 bases identical to TRBD1. CDR1 is MDHEN, CDR2 SYDVKM, per germline. The junction had 5 bases not matched to a gene; V was cut back by 6 bases and J by 7 bases. This CDR3 comprises 13 residues. CDR3 region: CASRRTGGPGYTF. As DNA, the CDR3 is TGTGCCAGCAGGCGGACAGGGGGTCCTGGCTACACCTTC.

V usage is TRBV5-1 and J usage is TRBJ1-2; no clear D gene. V lost 4 bases to trimming and J lost 8 bases, with 12 bases between them. The CDR3 loop spans 12 amino acids. Per germline, CDR1 SGHRS and CDR2 YFSETQ. CDR3 sequence reads: CASSVRGQGYTF. The CDR3 DNA sequence: TGCGCCAGCAGCGTACGAGGGCAGGGCTACACCTTC.

The chain uses TRBV4-1 and TRBJ1-1; 9 positions agree with TRBD1. Germline loops: CDR1 MGHRA, CDR2 YSYEKL. The CDR3 contains 18 residues. V lost 4 bases to trimming and J lost 4 bases; unmatched junction nucleotides: 16. CDR3: CASSLPSNRDRVTTEAFF. The CDR3 region has the DNA TGCGCCAGCAGCCTTCCCTCGAACCGGGACAGGGTGACCACTGAAGCTTTCTTT.